The clone carrying this T cell receptor beta chain has a handful of counts. It was with 60 Vbeta and 13 Jbeta primers that the PCR ran. Sequenced by immunoSEQ multiplex PCR; TCRdb stores in-frame clones only, minus some. This table has around 170,000 clones, just over 75% appearing once. This sample is part of a study of cytomegalovirus exposure and HLA in healthy donors. The CDR3 consists of 16 residues. J gave up 2 bases and V 7 bases, and 11 bases lay outside the gene matches. Germline loops: CDR1 MNHNY, CDR2 SVGAGI (reference sequence). The sequence derives from a man younger than 35 in good health and CMV-seronegative. The genes are TRBV6-6 and TRBJ1-3; 7 nucleotides line up with TRBD1. The sequenced sample was PBMCs. The CDR3 DNA is TGTGCCAGCACCCTAGACAGGGTAGAGGCTGGAAACACCATATATTTT. Translated, it gives CASTLDRVEAGNTIYF.